This T cell receptor (beta chain) was recorded in a study of T cell responses to AZD1222 COVID-19 vaccine. Points from the study as a whole: Clonal diversity was possibly underestimated; the donors were predominantly white British and more often female.

The germline V and J ends were trimmed by 5 bases and 3 bases, with 15 bases remaining between them. Germline CDR1 reads SGHRS; CDR2 reads YFSETQ. The CDR3 is 15 amino acids. Assay: immunoSEQ multiplex PCR; the TCRdb copy retains only in-frame clones and omits some. The data show about 150,000 clones, with around 90% seen just once and approximately 3.1% held by the top ten. Note on this clone: Its specificity is not known.

Sequences were derived from peripheral blood, sampled on day 0 of AZD1222 vaccination. The chain joins TRBV5-1 to TRBJ2-1; D not resolved. The TCR comes from an adult in good health. This CDR3 is CASRWAGGNYNEQFF. CDR3 nucleotide sequence: TGCGCCAGCAGGTGGGCTGGCGGAAACTACAATGAGCAGTTCTTC.